Presented here are 20 T cell receptor beta chains from one specimen sequenced in a study of neurological immune-mediated disorders. TCRdb called the 5' RACE reads again in MiXCR, with one record for every CDR3 protein. The repertoire holds more than 15,000 distinct CDR3 sequences, with about 14% as singletons. Sample: CD4+ T cells from blood. The receptors were sampled from a woman aged 60 to 75 with HTLV-1-associated myelopathy (HAM/TSP).

In its sample, this clonotype is medium-sized. The chain uses TRBV3-1 and TRBJ2-7; D ambiguous. Trimming removed 6 bases from V and 3 bases from J, with 12 bases in between. The CDR3 loop spans 13 amino acids. Germline V CDR1 and CDR2: LGHDT, YNNKEL (reference sequence). CDR3 nucleotide sequence: TGTGCCAGCAGTCGGGCCCCGGGCTACGAGCAGTACTTC. Translation gives CASSRAPGYEQYF.

The sample holds many counts of this clonotype. The rearrangement joins TRBV6-5 to TRBJ1-1; D is unresolved. The V and J ends lost 6 bases and 6 bases respectively, with 14 bases between them. Per the germline V gene, CDR1 is MNHEY and CDR2 is SVGAGI. CDR3 length: 13 amino acids. The CDR3 DNA sequence: TGTGCCAGCAGCACTAGTGTCGGACCTGAAGCTTTCTTT. Translating it yields CASSTSVGPEAFF.

This clonotype was detected ten times or more. The rearrangement links TRBV29-1 to TRBJ2-1; weak D call: TRBD1 (5 bases). Deletions cut 4 bases from V and 5 bases from J, with 21 bases between. Germline lookup yields CDR1 SQVTM and CDR2 ANQGSEA. The CDR3 has 16 amino acids. The CDR3 loop reads CSVVPFRAGFDNEQFF. CDR3 nucleotides: TGCAGCGTTGTTCCCTTTCGGGCAGGGTTCGACAATGAGCAGTTCTTC.

This clonotype was recorded many times. The chain links TRBV5-1 to TRBJ2-1; D remains ambiguous. The germline V gene has CDR1 SGHRS and CDR2 YFSETQ. This CDR3 contains 15 residues. Deletions cut 5 bases from V and 1 base from J, with 13 bases between. The CDR3: CASRTTFASYNEQFF. Written as DNA, the CDR3 is TGCGCCAGCAGAACCACCTTCGCATCCTACAATGAGCAGTTCTTC.

The chain combines TRBV11-3 with TRBJ2-7, with 8 bases identical to TRBD2. Germline trimming cut 7 bases from V and 6 bases from J; bases unmatched to any gene: 14. The CDR3 consists of 15 residues. The V gene's germline CDR1 is SGHNT and CDR2 YENEEA. CDR3 nucleotide sequence: TGTGCCAGCATTAACGCGGGGGGCCCCTTCTCCGAGCAGTACTTC. Translating it yields CASINAGGPFSEQYF. The full variable domain, with the rest looked up from reference TRBV11-3 and TRBJ2-7, is EAGVVQSPRYKIIEKKQPVAFWCNPISGHNTLYWYLQNLGQGPELLIRYENEEAVDDSQLPKDRFSAERLKGVDSTLKIQPAELGDSAVYLCASINAGGPFSEQYFGPGTRLTVT.

This clonotype was seen ten or more times. The chain carries TRBV11-2 and TRBJ1-1, with a tentative D call TRBD1 (5 bases). The CDR3 runs 14 residues. The V end was cut by 8 bases, the J end by 7 bases, with 20 bases between. Per germline, CDR1 SGHAT and CDR2 FQNNGV. CDR3 sequence reads: CASSFAGYDFEAFF. In DNA, the CDR3 is TGTGCCAGCTCCTTCGCAGGGTATGACTTTGAAGCTTTCTTT. Variable domain in full (rest from reference TRBV11-2 and TRBJ1-1): EAGVAQSPRYKIIEKRQSVAFWCNPISGHATLYWYQQILGQGPKLLIQFQNNGVVDDSQLPKDRFSAERLKGVDSTLKIQPAKLEDSAVYLCASSFAGYDFEAFFGQGTRLTVV.

This clonotype was observed at least ten times. The rearrangement uses TRBV28 and TRBJ1-2; TRBD1 matches 8 bases. Looked up from germline, CDR1 is MDHEN and CDR2 is SYDVKM. V trimming: 8 bases; J trimming: 4 bases; junction bases outside the gene matches: 18. The CDR3 sequence is 17 residues long. CDR3 coding DNA: TGTGCCAGCTACGAGACCGGGACAGGTTCCGACCCCTATGGCTACACCTTC. Its translation is CASYETGTGSDPYGYTF.

This clonotype was counted many times. The genes are TRBV27 and TRBJ1-1; no definite D call. Germline values: CDR1 MNHEY, CDR2 SMNVEV (reference sequence). V gave up 6 bases and J gave up 2 bases, with 13 bases separating them. The CDR3 is 14 residues long. The CDR3 region is CASRLSGLNTEAFF. DNA for the CDR3: TGTGCCAGCAGGCTCTCCGGTCTAAACACTGAAGCTTTCTTT.

In this sample, this clonotype turned up many times. The chain employs TRBV10-3 and TRBJ1-1, with D perhaps TRBD1 (5 bases). V lost 10 bases and J 1 base, leaving 16 bases between the germline ends. Germline CDR1 reads ENHRY; CDR2 reads SYGVKD. The CDR3 extends over 14 amino acids. CDR3 in DNA: TGTGCCAGCGCTTCCTCAGGGAGGAACACTGAAGCTTTCTTT. Protein: CASASSGRNTEAFF.

This clonotype was counted ten times or more. The CDR3 loop reads CASSLRTSGMTYEQYF. The CDR3 nucleotides read TGCGCCAGCAGCTTGCGGACTAGCGGGATGACCTACGAGCAGTACTTC. The J gene is TRBJ2-7, the V gene TRBV5-1, with TRBD2 matching 12 bases. The V gene's germline CDR1 is SGHRS and CDR2 YFSETQ. This CDR3 comprises 16 residues. V dropped 1 base and J dropped 2; count of bases not matched to a gene: 4.

This clonotype has at least ten counts. The chain is built from TRBV20-1 and TRBJ2-5; maybe TRBD1 (6 bases). The CDR3 runs 13 residues. Looked up from germline, CDR1 is DFQATT and CDR2 is SNEGSKA (reference sequence). V lost 3 bases, J lost 5 bases, and 13 bases lay in between. In DNA, the CDR3 is TGCAGTGCTAGTGATACAGGGACCGAGACCCAGTACTTC. Amino acids: CSASDTGTETQYF.

This clonotype was found many times. V usage is TRBV11-2 and J usage is TRBJ2-2; 8 bases agree with TRBD2. Germline V gene lookup returns CDR1 SGHAT and CDR2 FQNNGV. With V trimmed by 5 bases and J by 0 bases, 2 bases remained unmatched. The CDR3 contains 15 residues. CDR3 loop: CASSALAANTGELFF. CDR3 DNA sequence: TGTGCCAGCAGCGCACTAGCGGCGAACACCGGGGAGCTGTTTTTT.

This clonotype is classed as medium-sized. The chain couples TRBV20-1 to TRBJ1-2; D unresolved. The germline V and J ends were trimmed by 5 bases and 4 bases, with 14 bases remaining between them. The CDR3 is 13 residues long. Germline V gene lookup returns CDR1 DFQATT and CDR2 SNEGSKA (reference sequence). CDR3 nucleotide sequence: TGCAGTGCTCACTCCGCAGGAACCTATGGCTACACCTTC. It codes for CSAHSAGTYGYTF.

This clonotype was seen many times. The chain combines TRBV20-1 with TRBJ1-5, with 7 bases matching TRBD1. Trimming removed 2 bases from V and 9 bases from J; junction bases left unmatched: 10. CDR1 is DFQATT and CDR2 is SNEGSKA in the germline V gene (reference sequence). The CDR3 is made up of 14 amino acids. CDR3 DNA sequence: TGCAGTGCTAGATTGGACAGGCGCCGAGCGCCCCAGCATTTT. Its translation is CSARLDRRRAPQHF.

This clonotype has at least ten counts. The chain joins TRBV5-1 to TRBJ2-6, with no clear D. The germline V gene has CDR1 SGHRS and CDR2 YFSETQ. V was pared by 0 bases and J by 0 bases, with 19 bases between. The CDR3 is made up of 20 amino acids. CDR3 protein: CASSLAGISSPNSGANVLTF. The CDR3 nucleotides are TGCGCCAGCAGCTTGGCCGGTATAAGCTCCCCCAACTCTGGGGCCAACGTCCTGACTTTC. The full variable domain, rest sourced from reference TRBV5-1 and TRBJ2-6, is KAGVTQTPRYLIKTRGQQVTLSCSPISGHRSVSWYQQTPGQGLQFLFEYFSETQRNKGNFPGRFSGRQFSNSRSEMNVSTLELGDSALYLCASSLAGISSPNSGANVLTFGAGSRLTVL.

This clonotype came up many times. This chain connects TRBV20-1 to TRBJ2-3; D remains unclear. Deletions cut 6 bases from V and 4 bases from J, with 8 bases between. Germline loops: CDR1 DFQATT, CDR2 SNEGSKA (reference sequence). The CDR3 sequence is 11 residues long. The CDR3 DNA follows: TGCAGTGCCGTTTATGCAGATACGCAGTATTTT. Protein: CSAVYADTQYF.

There are many counts of this clonotype. This chain joins TRBV3-1 and TRBJ2-2, with unresolved D. Germline V gene lookup returns CDR1 LGHDT and CDR2 YNNKEL (reference sequence). The CDR3 extends over 13 amino acids. The V and J ends lost 4 bases and 7 bases respectively, with 10 bases between them. The CDR3: CASSPLRVGELFF. The CDR3 DNA reads TGTGCCAGCAGCCCCCTAAGGGTCGGGGAGCTGTTTTTT.

The table lists this clonotype with many counts. The J gene is TRBJ1-2, the V gene TRBV7-9; D is undetermined. Trimming took 1 base from V and 4 from J, leaving 13 bases between them. Germline CDR1 and CDR2: SEHNR and FQNEAQ (reference sequence). The CDR3 covers 15 residues. Here the CDR3 reads CASSLVLSGGYGYTF. The DNA of the CDR3 is TGTGCCAGCAGCTTAGTCCTCTCCGGAGGCTATGGCTACACCTTC.

This clonotype was seen repeatedly, ten times or more. V is TRBV5-1 and J is TRBJ2-1, with TRBD2 matching over 8 bases. The CDR3 totals 17 residues. Germline loops: CDR1 SGHRS, CDR2 YFSETQ. Germline trimming cut 4 bases from V and 2 bases from J; bases unmatched to any gene: 11. CDR3 residues: CASSPILDGRAYNEQFF. The CDR3 bases are TGCGCCAGCAGCCCTATATTGGACGGGAGGGCCTACAATGAGCAGTTCTTC.

This clonotype was seen at least ten times. The chain combines TRBV20-1 with TRBJ1-1; D is unresolved. The V end was cut by 5 bases, the J end by 6 bases, with 10 bases between. Germline assignment: CDR1 DFQATT and CDR2 SNEGSKA (reference sequence). The CDR3 runs 11 residues. The CDR3 is CSAYSRAEAFF. The CDR3 DNA reads as TGCAGTGCTTATTCCCGGGCTGAAGCTTTCTTT.